This entry concerns a single TCR beta chain. Its antigen is undetermined. This entry comes from a study of cytomegalovirus exposure and HLA in healthy donors. Findings and caveats of the study: Associated with cytomegalovirus, according to the listing, were 150 to 200 TCR beta chains. Many donors carried some public TCRs, although rarity characterized most TCR sequences. Later work associated around 18,000 TCR beta sequences with HLA alleles at 0.05 false discovery rate. Among the most significant clusters, several appeared linked to common viral pathogens in a later analysis.

Both 60 Vbeta primers and 13 Jbeta primers went into the PCR. Repertoires were generated with immunoSEQ multiplex PCR, while TCRdb's copy carries only in-frame clones and drops some. Among about 150,000 clones, roughly 79% were seen once, and the ten largest hold 0.5% to 0.85%. This sequence was found in a male donor in good health and CMV-seronegative. The sample comprised PBMCs.

CDR3 sequence reads: CASSVVALTGEQYF. DNA of the CDR3: TGTGCCAGCAGCGTTGTTGCACTTACGGGCGAGCAGTACTTC. The rearrangement links TRBV9 to TRBJ2-7; D is uncertain. This CDR3 is 14 amino acids long. V was clipped by 2 bases and J by 6 bases, with 15 bases between them. The germline gives CDR1 SGDLS, CDR2 YYNGEE. The full variable domain, its missing parts supplied by reference TRBV9 and TRBJ2-7, is DSGVTQTPKHLITATGQRVTLRCSPRSGDLSVYWYQQSLDQGLQFLIQYYNGEERAKGNILERFSAQQFPDLHSELNLSSLELGDSALYFCASSVVALTGEQYFGPGTRLTVT.